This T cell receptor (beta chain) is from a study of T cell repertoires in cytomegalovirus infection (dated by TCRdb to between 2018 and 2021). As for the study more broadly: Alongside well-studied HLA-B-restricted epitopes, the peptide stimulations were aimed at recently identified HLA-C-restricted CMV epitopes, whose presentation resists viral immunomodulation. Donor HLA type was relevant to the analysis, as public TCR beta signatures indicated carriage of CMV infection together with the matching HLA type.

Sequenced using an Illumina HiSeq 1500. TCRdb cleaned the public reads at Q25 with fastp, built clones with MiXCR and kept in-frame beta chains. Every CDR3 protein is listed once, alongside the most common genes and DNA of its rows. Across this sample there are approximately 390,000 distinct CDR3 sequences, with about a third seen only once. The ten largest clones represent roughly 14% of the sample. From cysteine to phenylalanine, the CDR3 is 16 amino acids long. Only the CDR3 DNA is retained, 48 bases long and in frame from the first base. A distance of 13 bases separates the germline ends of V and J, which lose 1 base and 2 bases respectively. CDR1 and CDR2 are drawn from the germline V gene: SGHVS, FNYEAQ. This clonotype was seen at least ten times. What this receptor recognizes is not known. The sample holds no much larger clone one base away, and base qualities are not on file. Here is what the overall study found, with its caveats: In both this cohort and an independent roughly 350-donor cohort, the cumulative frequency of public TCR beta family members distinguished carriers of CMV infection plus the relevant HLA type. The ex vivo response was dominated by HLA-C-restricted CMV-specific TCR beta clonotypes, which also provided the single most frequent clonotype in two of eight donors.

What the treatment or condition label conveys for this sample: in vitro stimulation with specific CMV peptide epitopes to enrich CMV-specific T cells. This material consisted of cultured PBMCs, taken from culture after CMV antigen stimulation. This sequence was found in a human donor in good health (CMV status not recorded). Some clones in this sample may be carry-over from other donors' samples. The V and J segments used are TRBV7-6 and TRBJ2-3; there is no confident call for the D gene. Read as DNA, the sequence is TGTGCCAGCAGCTTAGTTGGGTGGCGAAACACAGATACGCAGTATTTT. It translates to CASSLVGWRNTDTQYF.